This section outlines one T cell receptor beta chain sequence together with its context. Its antigen target is currently unknown. One base away there is no much larger clone; base qualities are not given. These data belong to a study of blood T cell repertoires in COVID-19 (dated by TCRdb to 2020 to 2022). For the study in its entirety: Samples covering the acute and convalescent phases of COVID-19 were provided by collaborators in the United States, Italy and Spain. Samples were obtained from the ongoing ImmuneRACE study (first 160 participants) and from approximately 1,200 subjects provided by 6 global collaborators. The sample metadata nearly always contained a de-identified subject ID, COVID-19 status, age in years and sex. The dataset comprised deeply sampled blood TCRbeta repertoires from subjects exposed to, actively infected with, or recovered from COVID-19. The repertoires were released in a freely available public database meant as a resource for research on the immune response to SARS-CoV-2. The prospective study material was composed of cDNA or gDNA derived from T cells, B-cell-depleted T cells, or PBMCs. Where available, HLA class I and class II types were taken from metadata supplied by the sample provider and were not determined by assay-based typing.

TCRbeta CDR3 regions were amplified from genomic DNA by means of the immunoSEQ Assay, a bias-controlled multiplex PCR. The paper's processing steps were these. The number of nucleated cells in each sample was estimated by amplification of reference gene primers within the assay. Sequence reads were collapsed and filtered to measure the absolute abundance of every unique TCRbeta CDR3 rearrangement. For each sample, productive Simpson clonality was calculated as the square root of Simpson's diversity index over productive rearrangements. TCRdb holds this immuneACCESS table with in-frame rearrangements only. Some clones are missing; in checked studies, unresolved V genes explain under half, and the rest has no known cause. The V and J calls and clone size are taken from that table; D and trimming were inferred from the DNA. Recorded for this sample are about 100,000 clones; approximately 84% of them occurred a single time. Of the sample, 9.5% to 10% falls within the top ten clones.

The germline V gene encodes CDR1 SGHRS and CDR2 YFSETQ. From the cysteine up to the phenylalanine, the CDR3 has a length of 16 residues. Left in the record is the CDR3 DNA by itself, 48 bases read in frame from the first base. The junction shows trimming of 0 bases on V and 2 bases on J, and the gene matches do not reach 3 bases of it. Summary of the overall study and its limitations: The quantity of clinical and demographic metadata differed by source and by participant and was supplied without curation.

Whole blood was collected in K2EDTA tubes by collaborating institutions according to the institutions' own protocols. For TCRbeta analysis, collaborators shipped samples as frozen whole blood, isolated PBMCs, or DNA extracted from either of those sample types. The chain is made from TRBV5-1 and TRBJ2-1; TRBD2 fits 9 bases in the junction. The receptor's source is a man aged 35-49 years with active or convalescent COVID-19. The sample was peripheral blood. The CDR3 region: CASSLAGGGAYNEQFF. The bases are TGCGCCAGCAGCTTGGCGGGCGGGGGGGCCTACAATGAGCAGTTCTTC.